This is a list of T cell receptor beta chains from one sample in a study of OX40 agonist ivuxolimab in advanced cancers. Clones were read by immunoSEQ multiplex PCR, and TCRdb kept only the in-frame ones, dropping some. The table lists 99,000 or so clones, 85% to 95% of them singletons. Sequenced here: CD4+ or CD8+ T cells sorted from blood, sampled in a trial of the OX40 agonist ivuxolimab. The receptors here all came from an adult with an advanced solid tumor such as melanoma, head and neck, liver or kidney cancer. The CDR3 runs from the conserved cysteine through the conserved F or W. A D gene is named only where the DNA matches it firmly. For some rows the clone size is stated as once, few or many, or as a class when expanded; others skip it.

clone_size: NA
d_call: TRBD1
j_call: TRBJ1-1
v_call: TRBV30
cdr3_aa: CAWSERGRVAFF
cdr3_nt: TGTGCCTGGAGTGAAAGGGGGCGTGTAGCTTTCTTT

clone_size: once
d_call: TRBD1
j_call: TRBJ1-4
v_call: TRBV4-1
cdr3_aa: CASSRLQGATNEKLFF
cdr3_nt: TGCGCCAGCAGCCGCCTACAGGGGGCAACTAATGAAAAACTGTTTTTT

clone_size: NA
d_call: NA
j_call: TRBJ1-5
v_call: TRBV6-5
cdr3_aa: CASSYSSADQPQHF
cdr3_nt: TGTGCCAGCAGTTACTCCTCGGCCGATCAGCCCCAGCATTTT

clone_size: NA
d_call: TRBD1
j_call: TRBJ1-1
v_call: TRBV30
cdr3_aa: CAWRPIQGVDTEAFF
cdr3_nt: TGTGCCTGGAGACCCATACAGGGGGTAGACACTGAAGCTTTCTTT

clone_size: NA
d_call: NA
j_call: TRBJ2-5
v_call: TRBV6-6
cdr3_aa: CASSRETQYF
cdr3_nt: TGTGCCAGCAGTAGGGAGACCCAGTACTTC

clone_size: NA
d_call: NA
j_call: TRBJ2-3
v_call: TRBV2
cdr3_aa: CASRHYSTDTQYF
cdr3_nt: TGTGCCAGCAGACACTATAGCACAGATACGCAGTATTTT

clone_size: NA
d_call: TRBD1
j_call: TRBJ2-6
v_call: TRBV11-3
cdr3_aa: CASSLTYGQGIFSGANVLTF
cdr3_nt: TGTGCCAGCAGCTTGACTTACGGACAGGGTATTTTCTCTGGGGCCAACGTCCTGACTTTC

clone_size: NA
d_call: NA
j_call: TRBJ1-5
v_call: TRBV2
cdr3_aa: CASSRDPIYSNQPQHF
cdr3_nt: TGTGCCAGCAGTCGGGACCCGATCTATAGCAATCAGCCCCAGCATTTT

clone_size: NA
d_call: NA
j_call: TRBJ1-1
v_call: TRBV19
cdr3_aa: CASSIIVNTEAFF
cdr3_nt: TGTGCCAGTAGTATTATCGTGAACACTGAAGCTTTCTTT

clone_size: NA
d_call: TRBD1
j_call: TRBJ2-7
v_call: TRBV9
cdr3_aa: CASSVGWGRDSSYEQYF
cdr3_nt: TGTGCCAGCAGCGTAGGGTGGGGACGGGACAGCTCCTACGAGCAGTACTTC

clone_size: NA
d_call: NA
j_call: TRBJ2-7
v_call: TRBV6-6
cdr3_aa: CASSSPGSDYEQYF
cdr3_nt: TGTGCCAGCAGTTCCCCGGGAAGTGACTACGAGCAGTACTTC

clone_size: NA
d_call: NA
j_call: TRBJ2-3
v_call: TRBV12-2
cdr3_aa: CASRLAMGHWSRTQYF
cdr3_nt: TGTGCAAGTCGCTTAGCTATGGGACACTGGTCGCGTACGCAGTATTTT

clone_size: NA
d_call: TRBD1
j_call: TRBJ1-2
v_call: TRBV5-5
cdr3_aa: CASSSWTGGYYGYTF
cdr3_nt: TGTGCCAGCAGCTCCTGGACAGGGGGGTACTATGGCTACACCTTC

clone_size: NA
d_call: NA
j_call: TRBJ2-1
v_call: TRBV9
cdr3_aa: CASSVAGDSYNEQFF
cdr3_nt: TGTGCCAGCAGCGTAGCGGGGGACTCCTACAATGAGCAGTTCTTC

clone_size: NA
d_call: NA
j_call: TRBJ1-1
v_call: TRBV5-8
cdr3_aa: CASSLGAATRRTEAFF
cdr3_nt: TGTGCCAGCAGCTTGGGGGCGGCGACACGGAGAACTGAAGCTTTCTTT

clone_size: NA
d_call: NA
j_call: TRBJ1-5
v_call: TRBV6-5
cdr3_aa: CASSSFRGQPQHF
cdr3_nt: TGTGCCAGCAGTTCATTCAGGGGTCAGCCCCAGCATTTT

clone_size: NA
d_call: NA
j_call: TRBJ1-6
v_call: TRBV13
cdr3_aa: CASSAQLPVNSPLHF
cdr3_nt: TGTGCCAGCAGCGCACAGCTCCCCGTTAATTCACCCCTCCACTTT

clone_size: NA
d_call: NA
j_call: TRBJ1-5
v_call: TRBV28
cdr3_aa: CASSLRRGGVQPQHF
cdr3_nt: TGTGCCAGCAGTTTAAGGAGGGGAGGGGTTCAGCCCCAGCATTTT

clone_size: once
d_call: NA
j_call: TRBJ2-6
v_call: TRBV7-8
cdr3_aa: CASSLVAGFAISGANVLTF
cdr3_nt: TGTGCCAGCAGCTTAGTAGCAGGGTTTGCCATCTCTGGGGCCAACGTCCTGACTTTC

clone_size: NA
d_call: TRBD2
j_call: TRBJ2-1
v_call: TRBV6-6
cdr3_aa: CASSYGTSGGRQFF
cdr3_nt: TGTGCCAGCAGTTACGGGACTAGCGGCGGTCGGCAGTTCTTC

clone_size: NA
d_call: TRBD2
j_call: TRBJ2-7
v_call: TRBV4-1
cdr3_aa: CASSTTSGSSYEQYF
cdr3_nt: TGCGCCAGCAGTACGACTAGCGGGTCATCCTACGAGCAGTACTTC

clone_size: once
d_call: NA
j_call: TRBJ1-5
v_call: TRBV6-6
cdr3_aa: CASSYPREHQPQHF
cdr3_nt: TGTGCCAGCAGTTACCCCAGGGAGCATCAGCCCCAGCATTTT

clone_size: NA
d_call: NA
j_call: TRBJ1-1
v_call: TRBV6-5
cdr3_aa: CASSPTLNTEAFF
cdr3_nt: TGTGCCAGCAGTCCCACCCTGAACACTGAAGCTTTCTTT

clone_size: NA
d_call: NA
j_call: TRBJ2-1
v_call: TRBV5-1
cdr3_aa: CASSLNPAAYNEQFF
cdr3_nt: TGCGCCAGCAGCTTGAATCCAGCTGCCTACAATGAGCAGTTCTTC

clone_size: NA
d_call: TRBD2
j_call: TRBJ2-4
v_call: TRBV28
cdr3_aa: CASSPRSSGGKNIQYF
cdr3_nt: TGTGCCAGCAGTCCACGGAGTAGCGGGGGAAAAAACATTCAGTACTTC

clone_size: NA
d_call: NA
j_call: TRBJ2-3
v_call: TRBV6-4
cdr3_aa: CASSDHFTDTQYF
cdr3_nt: TGTGCCAGCAGTGACCACTTCACAGATACGCAGTATTTT

clone_size: NA
d_call: NA
j_call: TRBJ2-1
v_call: TRBV5-1
cdr3_aa: CASSLEPYNEQFF
cdr3_nt: TGCGCCAGCAGCTTGGAACCCTACAATGAGCAGTTCTTC

clone_size: NA
d_call: TRBD1
j_call: TRBJ2-2
v_call: TRBV12-5
cdr3_aa: CASGFALIGQGEAGELFF
cdr3_nt: TGTGCTAGTGGTTTTGCACTTATTGGACAGGGGGAAGCCGGGGAGCTGTTTTTT

clone_size: NA
d_call: NA
j_call: TRBJ1-5
v_call: TRBV19
cdr3_aa: CASSIFPGMADQPQHF
cdr3_nt: TGTGCCAGTAGTATTTTTCCAGGGATGGCGGATCAGCCCCAGCATTTT

clone_size: NA
d_call: NA
j_call: TRBJ1-3
v_call: TRBV30
cdr3_aa: CAWSVGATSGNTIYF
cdr3_nt: TGTGCCTGGAGTGTAGGGGCAACCTCTGGAAACACCATATATTTT

clone_size: NA
d_call: NA
j_call: TRBJ1-5
v_call: TRBV6-5
cdr3_aa: CASSYSINQPQHF
cdr3_nt: TGTGCCAGCAGTTACTCGATTAATCAGCCCCAGCATTTT

clone_size: NA
d_call: TRBD2
j_call: TRBJ2-3
v_call: TRBV7-2
cdr3_aa: CATVRGGTDTQYF
cdr3_nt: TGTGCCACCGTCCGGGGGGGCACAGATACGCAGTATTTT

clone_size: few
d_call: NA
j_call: TRBJ1-2
v_call: TRBV6-1
cdr3_aa: CASSELGTVF
cdr3_nt: TGTGCCAGCAGTGAATTGGGGACCGTCTTC

clone_size: NA
d_call: TRBD2
j_call: TRBJ2-5
v_call: TRBV12-5
cdr3_aa: CASGLVLTSGSFETQYF
cdr3_nt: TGTGCTAGTGGTTTGGTCCTGACTAGCGGGAGCTTTGAGACCCAGTACTTC

clone_size: NA
d_call: TRBD2
j_call: TRBJ2-4
v_call: TRBV28
cdr3_aa: CASSGTSVALAKNIQYF
cdr3_nt: TGTGCCAGCAGCGGGACTAGTGTGGCCCTAGCCAAAAACATTCAGTACTTC

clone_size: NA
d_call: NA
j_call: TRBJ1-5
v_call: TRBV4-1
cdr3_aa: CASSQVEGQPQHF
cdr3_nt: TGCGCCAGCAGCCAGGTAGAAGGACAGCCCCAGCATTTT

clone_size: NA
d_call: TRBD2
j_call: TRBJ2-1
v_call: TRBV10-3
cdr3_aa: CATGTRDDNEQFF
cdr3_nt: TGTGCCACCGGGACTAGGGATGACAATGAGCAGTTCTTC

clone_size: NA
d_call: NA
j_call: TRBJ2-1
v_call: TRBV30
cdr3_aa: CAWSIRGYNEQFF
cdr3_nt: TGTGCCTGGAGTATAAGGGGGTACAATGAGCAGTTCTTC

clone_size: once
d_call: NA
j_call: TRBJ2-5
v_call: TRBV11-3
cdr3_aa: CASSPGREETQYF
cdr3_nt: TGTGCCAGCAGCCCAGGCCGTGAAGAGACCCAGTACTTC

clone_size: NA
d_call: NA
j_call: TRBJ1-2
v_call: TRBV15
cdr3_aa: CATSRGGLDRTFYGYTF
cdr3_nt: TGTGCCACCAGCAGAGGGGGACTAGACAGAACCTTCTATGGCTACACCTTC

clone_size: NA
d_call: NA
j_call: TRBJ1-2
v_call: TRBV19
cdr3_aa: CASSDTPTGSYGYTF
cdr3_nt: TGTGCCAGTAGCGATACACCGACAGGTAGCTATGGCTACACCTTC

clone_size: NA
d_call: NA
j_call: TRBJ2-5
v_call: TRBV7-2
cdr3_aa: CASSYQGWGETQYF
cdr3_nt: TGTGCCAGCAGCTACCAGGGTTGGGGGGAGACCCAGTACTTC

clone_size: NA
d_call: NA
j_call: TRBJ2-5
v_call: TRBV6-6
cdr3_aa: CASSYMETQYF
cdr3_nt: TGTGCCAGCAGTTACATGGAGACCCAGTACTTC

clone_size: NA
d_call: NA
j_call: TRBJ2-7
v_call: TRBV4-3
cdr3_aa: CASSQELLTDNYEQYF
cdr3_nt: TGCGCCAGCAGCCAAGAACTACTGACAGATAACTACGAGCAGTACTTC

clone_size: NA
d_call: NA
j_call: TRBJ1-2
v_call: TRBV18
cdr3_aa: CASSPSETNYGYTF
cdr3_nt: TGTGCCAGCTCACCATCGGAGACCAACTATGGCTACACCTTC